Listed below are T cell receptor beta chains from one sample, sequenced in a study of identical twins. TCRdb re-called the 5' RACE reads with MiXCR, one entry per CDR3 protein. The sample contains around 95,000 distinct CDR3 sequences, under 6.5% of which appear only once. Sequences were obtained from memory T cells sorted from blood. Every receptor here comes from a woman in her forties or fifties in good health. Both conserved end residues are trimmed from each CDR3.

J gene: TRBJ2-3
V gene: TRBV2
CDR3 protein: ASTQMGSTDTQY

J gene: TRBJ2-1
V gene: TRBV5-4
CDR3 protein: ASSPPGLASNNEQF

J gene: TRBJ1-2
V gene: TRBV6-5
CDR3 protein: ASSRRVGIGYT

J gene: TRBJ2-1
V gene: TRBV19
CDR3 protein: ASSRGGLSSYNEQF

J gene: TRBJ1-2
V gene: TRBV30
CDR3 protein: AWSKQTNYGYT

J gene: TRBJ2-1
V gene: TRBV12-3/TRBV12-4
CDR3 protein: ASRAGTSSVGEQF

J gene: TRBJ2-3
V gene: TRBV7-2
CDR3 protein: ASSLGYDTQY

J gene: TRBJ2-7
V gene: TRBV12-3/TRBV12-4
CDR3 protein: ASSHDPYEQY

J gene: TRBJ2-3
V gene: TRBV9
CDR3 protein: ASSVDPLPTTSGSGSQY

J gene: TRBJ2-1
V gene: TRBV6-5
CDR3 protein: ASSYLQLSSYNEQF

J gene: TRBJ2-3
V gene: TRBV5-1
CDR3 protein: ASSLRTSGSSDTQY

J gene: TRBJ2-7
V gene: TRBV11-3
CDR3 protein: ASSLDPSGRRDEQY

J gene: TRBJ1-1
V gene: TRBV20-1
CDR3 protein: SASAFGVGNTEAF

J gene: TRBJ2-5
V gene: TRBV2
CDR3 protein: VAGTPQETQY

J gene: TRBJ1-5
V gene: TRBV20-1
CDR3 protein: SATIAQRAYSNQPQH

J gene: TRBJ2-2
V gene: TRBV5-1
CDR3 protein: ASSLERLSGRRTGELF

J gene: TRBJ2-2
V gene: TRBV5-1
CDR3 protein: ASSLVSRPNTGELF

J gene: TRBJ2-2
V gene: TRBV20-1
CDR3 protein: SARDRGLTGELF

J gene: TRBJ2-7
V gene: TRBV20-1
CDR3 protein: SARNPDGSYEQY

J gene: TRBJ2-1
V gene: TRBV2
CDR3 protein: ASSEAGDEQF

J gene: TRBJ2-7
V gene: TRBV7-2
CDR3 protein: ASSFQTGPYEQY

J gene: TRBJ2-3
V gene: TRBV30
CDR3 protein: AWSTGTSDRYTQY

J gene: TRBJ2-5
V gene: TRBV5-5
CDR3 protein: ASGRTGRAQETQY

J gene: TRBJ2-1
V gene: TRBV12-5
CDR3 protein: ASGLASGPRDNEQF

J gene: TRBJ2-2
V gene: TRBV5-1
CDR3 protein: ASSPLGQLTTGELF

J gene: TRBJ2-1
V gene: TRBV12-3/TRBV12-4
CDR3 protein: ASSQIAGSSYNEQF

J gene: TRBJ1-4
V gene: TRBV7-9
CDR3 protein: ASSLDLGPNEKLF

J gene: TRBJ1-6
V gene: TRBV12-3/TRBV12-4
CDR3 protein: ASSPSGTVGSSPLH

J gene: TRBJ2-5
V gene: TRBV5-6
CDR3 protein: ASSFQGEETQY

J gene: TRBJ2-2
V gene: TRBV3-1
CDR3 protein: ASSQVGGSAAGELF

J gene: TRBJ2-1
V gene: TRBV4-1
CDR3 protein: ASSQEGLRSYNEQF

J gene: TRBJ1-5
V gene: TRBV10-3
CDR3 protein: AISQDRQGGQPQH

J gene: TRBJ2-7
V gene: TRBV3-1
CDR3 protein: ASSEVPDDEQY